The 19 T cell receptor beta chains listed next were all sequenced from one sample in a study of response to subunit inactivated influenza vaccine. In TCRdb, the RT-PCR reads were re-called with MiXCR into one record per CDR3 protein. Altogether about 700,000 distinct CDR3 sequences are present, 11% to 15% being singletons, with the ten largest covering approximately 7%. Sequences were derived from PBMCs from blood, sampled around 14 days before vaccination. Source of these receptors: a man aged 45-65 years who received an inactivated influenza vaccine.

This clonotype came up a few times. The chain couples TRBV4-3 to TRBJ1-6; D unresolved. Per germline, CDR1 LGHNA and CDR2 YSLEER. The CDR3 has 15 amino acids. The V gene lost 1 base and the J gene lost 7 bases, with 11 bases spanning the gap. In nucleotides, the CDR3 is TGCGCCAGCAGCCAAGGAGCGCAGAGGAATTCACCCCTCCACTTT. It is translated as CASSQGAQRNSPLHF.

V and J are TRBV3-1 and TRBJ2-1; tentatively, D is TRBD1 or TRBD2 (6 bases each). V was shortened by 0 bases and J by 8 bases, with 17 bases between the two germline ends. Germline-derived CDR1 and CDR2 are LGHDT and YNNKEL (reference sequence). The CDR3 sequence is 16 residues long. CDR3 nucleotide sequence: TGTGCCAGCAGCCAAGAGCCGGGACCGGGGGCATATGAGCAGTTCTTC. It yields the protein CASSQEPGPGAYEQFF.

The chain is built from TRBV9 and TRBJ2-1; TRBD2 matches at 11 bases. Trimming took 3 bases from V and 5 from J; bases not matched to a gene: 7. The CDR3 loop spans 16 amino acids. Germline assignment: CDR1 SGDLS and CDR2 YYNGEE. The CDR3 DNA is TGTGCCAGCAGCGCGGGACCGGGACTAGCGGACAATGAGCAGTTCTTC. Translation gives CASSAGPGLADNEQFF.

The chain couples TRBV9 to TRBJ1-1; 8 bases fit TRBD1. The V and J ends lost 3 bases and 4 bases, in that order; junction bases with no gene match: 8. The germline CDR1 and CDR2 sequences are SGDLS and YYNGEE. The CDR3 consists of 15 residues. CDR3 loop: CASSARQGRGTEAFF. In nucleotides, the CDR3 is TGTGCCAGCAGCGCCCGACAGGGGAGGGGCACTGAAGCTTTCTTT. Full variable domain (remainder filled in from reference TRBV9 and TRBJ1-1): DSGVTQTPKHLITATGQRVTLRCSPRSGDLSVYWYQQSLDQGLQFLIQYYNGEERAKGNILERFSAQQFPDLHSELNLSSLELGDSALYFCASSARQGRGTEAFFGQGTRLTVV.

In its sample, this clonotype was seen a few times. The V call is TRBV3-1, the J call TRBJ1-1; no firm D call. The CDR3 sequence is 12 residues long. Germline V gene lookup returns CDR1 LGHDT and CDR2 YNNKEL (reference sequence). The CDR3 sequence: CVEPDWNTEAFF. DNA for the CDR3: TGTGTAGAACCCGACTGGAACACTGAAGCTTTCTTT.

This clonotype was counted once. In DNA, the CDR3 is TGTGCCAGCTCACCAAGGCAGGGAGACGAGCAGTACTTC. Its protein is CASSPRQGDEQYF. The chain joins TRBV18 to TRBJ2-7; D may match TRBD1 or TRBD2 (5 bases each). This CDR3 is 13 amino acids long. V lost 2 bases, J lost 5 bases, and 10 bases lay in between. Germline V gene lookup returns CDR1 KGHSH and CDR2 LQKENI.

The gene calls are TRBV7-2 and TRBJ1-5; 9 bases align to TRBD1. The ends lost 4 bases at V and 6 bases at J; junction bases unmatched: 7. Germline CDR1 is SGHTA and CDR2 is FQGNSA. The CDR3 is 15 residues long. The CDR3 spells CASSSGTGILQPQHF. CDR3 DNA sequence: TGTGCCAGCAGCTCCGGGACAGGGATTCTTCAGCCCCAGCATTTT. Supplemented by reference TRBV7-2 and TRBJ1-5, the full variable domain reads GAGVSQSPSNKVTEKGKDVELRCDPISGHTALYWYRQSLGQGLEFLIYFQGNSAPDKSGLPSDRFSAERTGGSVSTLTIQRTQQEDSAVYLCASSSGTGILQPQHFGDGTRLSIL.

This sequence joins TRBV2 and TRBJ2-6; tentatively, D is TRBD1 (5 bases). The CDR3 is made up of 16 amino acids. V was clipped by 7 bases and J by 0 bases, with 13 bases between them. CDR1 is SNHLY and CDR2 is FYNNEI in the germline V gene. This CDR3 is CASTGLRGSGANVLTF. Here the CDR3 DNA reads TGTGCCAGCACAGGTTTAAGGGGCTCTGGGGCCAACGTCCTGACTTTC.

The rearrangement links TRBV20-1 to TRBJ2-7, with D perhaps matching TRBD2 (7 bases). The CDR3 consists of 13 residues. The V end lost 3 bases, the J end lost 4 bases, and 13 bases lay between the germline ends. Per germline, CDR1 DFQATT and CDR2 SNEGSKA (reference sequence). DNA of the CDR3: TGCAGTGCTAGGGAGGGGGGGCCTTACGAGCAGTACTTC. Protein: CSAREGGPYEQYF.

This chain joins TRBV20-1 and TRBJ2-2; D possibly matches TRBD1 or TRBD2 (6 bases each). Trimming removed 0 bases from V and 4 bases from J, with 15 bases in between. CDR1 and CDR2 (germline): DFQATT, SNEGSKA (reference sequence). The CDR3 has 16 amino acids. This CDR3 is CSARDLRGRSTGELFF. The DNA for the CDR3 is TGCAGTGCTAGAGATCTTCGGGGGCGAAGCACCGGGGAGCTGTTTTTT.

This clonotype was observed many times. This chain links TRBV5-1 with TRBJ2-1; D unclear. CDR1 SGHRS and CDR2 YFSETQ come from the germline V gene. CDR3 size: 13 residues. Trimming stripped 0 bases from V and 6 bases from J, with 7 bases between. CDR3 in amino acids: CASSLDLANEQFF. CDR3 in DNA: TGCGCCAGCAGCTTGGACCTGGCCAATGAGCAGTTCTTC.

The chain combines TRBV7-9 with TRBJ2-2, with D unclear. Germline lookup yields CDR1 SEHNR and CDR2 FQNEAQ (reference sequence). The CDR3 sequence is 14 residues long. Trimming took 5 bases from V and 2 from J, leaving 9 bases between them. The DNA for the CDR3 is TGTGCCAGCAGCCTACCCCTAAACACCGGGGAGCTGTTTTTT. Its translation: CASSLPLNTGELFF.

The sample holds a few counts of this clonotype. The chain combines TRBV27 with TRBJ2-2, with 9 bases that match TRBD1. Germline CDR1 and CDR2: MNHEY and SMNVEV (reference sequence). V lost 5 bases to trimming and J lost 6 bases; unmatched junction nucleotides: 10. CDR3 length: 16 residues. This chain's CDR3 is CASSNDRGVWAGELFF. The DNA of the CDR3 is TGTGCCAGCAGTAACGACAGGGGGGTATGGGCCGGGGAGCTGTTTTTT.

The chain links TRBV20-1 to TRBJ2-7; D is ambiguous. Trimming shortened V by 6 bases and J by 5 bases, and 17 bases separated the two germline ends. Germline CDR1 reads DFQATT; CDR2 reads SNEGSKA (reference sequence). CDR3 size: 13 residues. CDR3 DNA sequence: TGCAGTGCCCTCCCTCCTTTTGGTGACGAGCAGTACTTC. This codes for CSALPPFGDEQYF.

The J gene is TRBJ1-2, the V gene TRBV7-9; 7 nucleotides align to TRBD1. This CDR3 is 15 amino acids long. With 2 bases clipped from V and 2 bases from J, the junction kept 5 bases outside the gene matches. Germline V gives CDR1 SEHNR, CDR2 FQNEAQ (reference sequence). The DNA of the CDR3 is TGTGCCAGCAGCTTACAAACGACAGGGAACTATGGCTACACCTTC. It specifies CASSLQTTGNYGYTF.

This clonotype was recorded a few times. The genes are TRBV7-9 and TRBJ1-1; D gene ambiguous. The V gene lost 3 bases and the J gene lost 6 bases, with 17 bases spanning the gap. The germline V gene has CDR1 SEHNR and CDR2 FQNEAQ (reference sequence). The CDR3 runs 15 residues. DNA of the CDR3: TGTGCCAGCAGCTTGGCGGGGAGGGCTTACTCTGAAGCTTTCTTT. Its translation: CASSLAGRAYSEAFF.

This clonotype showed up many times. The chain carries TRBV5-5 and TRBJ2-2, with D perhaps given as TRBD1 or TRBD2 (5 bases each). Looked up from germline, CDR1 is SGHKS and CDR2 is YYEKEE (reference sequence). V lost 0 bases and J lost 4, with 16 bases in between. The CDR3 runs 17 residues. Here the CDR3 reads CASSLATGRVGTGELFF. The CDR3 DNA follows: TGTGCCAGCAGCTTGGCTACGGGACGGGTAGGCACCGGGGAGCTGTTTTTT.

This clonotype was seen many times. The rearrangement uses TRBV12-3 or TRBV12-4 and TRBJ2-3; TRBD2 matches 11 bases. The CDR3 spans 16 residues. V shed 6 bases, J shed 4 bases, and the junction held 9 bases outside the gene matches. This CDR3 reads CASRPTSGDAADTQYF. CDR3 sequence (DNA): TGTGCCAGCAGACCGACTAGCGGGGACGCGGCAGATACGCAGTATTTT.

The genes are TRBV20-1 and TRBJ2-2; D possibly corresponds to TRBD1 (6 bases). The CDR3 loop spans 15 amino acids. The V and J ends lost 0 bases and 4 bases respectively, with 12 bases between them. Germline lookup yields CDR1 DFQATT and CDR2 SNEGSKA (reference sequence). The CDR3 region has the DNA TGCAGTGCTAGAGAAGGACAGTTATCCACCGGGGAGCTGTTTTTT. Encoded protein: CSAREGQLSTGELFF.